This T cell receptor (beta chain) appears in the sequencing data of a study of blood T cell repertoires in COVID-19. Germline assignment: CDR1 SGDLS and CDR2 YYNGEE. Trimming shortened V by 1 base and J by 1 base, and 8 bases separated the two germline ends. The CDR3 covers 14 residues. Profiled with immunoSEQ multiplex PCR; TCRdb holds only in-frame clones, not every one. Of approximately 47,000 clones in the sample, over 70% are singletons; the top ten hold roughly 12%. This clone was picked up a small number of times. This chain uses TRBV9 with TRBJ1-1, with D possibly being TRBD1 (5 bases). This clonotype originated in a human donor with active COVID-19. The donor label of this sample is uncertain. Sequenced sample: peripheral blood. The CDR3 DNA sequence: TGTGCCAGCAGCGTACTCGGACAGAACACTGAAGCTTTCTTT. Translated, it gives CASSVLGQNTEAFF.